This T cell receptor beta chain is drawn from a study of blood T cell repertoires in COVID-19. Study details: COVID-19 samples, acute and convalescent, were from the United States, Italy and Spain. PBMCs, B-cell-depleted T cells, or T cells provided the cDNA or gDNA that made up the material.

V lost 4 bases, J lost 3 bases, and 10 bases stayed unmatched. This CDR3 spans 16 amino acids. CDR1 LGHNA and CDR2 YSLEER come from the germline V gene. Original analysis: Estimates of nucleated cell counts were drawn from the amplification of reference gene primers. Measured with immunoSEQ multiplex PCR; TCRdb has only the in-frame clones, and not every one. V and J calls and clone size are those listed in that table; D and trimming were worked out from the DNA. Of under 200,000 clones listed, 80% to 90% are singletons. V gene TRBV4-3 combines with J gene TRBJ2-3; 7 bases agree with TRBD2. The TCR originated in a man aged 35 to 55 who had recovered from COVID-19. Sequencing was carried out using peripheral blood. The CDR3 loop reads CASSPGRGTGTDTQYF. CDR3 nucleotides: TGCGCCAGCAGCCCTGGGCGGGGGACGGGTACAGATACGCAGTATTTT.